This TCR beta chain was retrieved from a study of T cell responses to AZD1222 COVID-19 vaccine. This clone was seen only once. Only in-frame clones appear in the TCRdb table, and some are missing; sequencing was by immunoSEQ multiplex PCR. Among approximately 110,000 clones listed, about 87% were seen once. The source material was peripheral blood, sampled 28 days after the second AZD1222 dose. The TCR originated in an adult who received the AZD1222 COVID-19 vaccine.

CDR3 amino acids: CASSRGQGVGGYTF. CDR3 coding DNA: TGTGCCAGCAGCAGGGGACAGGGGGTGGGTGGCTACACCTTC. The chain employs TRBV11-2 and TRBJ1-2; TRBD1 matches at 11 bases. Per the germline V gene, CDR1 is SGHAT and CDR2 is FQNNGV. V shed 5 bases, J shed 7 bases, and the junction held 6 bases outside the gene matches. CDR3 length: 14 residues. The full variable domain, completed using reference TRBV11-2 and TRBJ1-2, is EAGVAQSPRYKIIEKRQSVAFWCNPISGHATLYWYQQILGQGPKLLIQFQNNGVVDDSQLPKDRFSAERLKGVDSTLKIQPAKLEDSAVYLCASSRGQGVGGYTFGSGTRLTVV.